This T cell receptor beta chain was identified during a study of identifying expanded T cells in peripheral blood. Looked up from germline, CDR1 is LNHDA and CDR2 is SQIVND (reference sequence). The CDR3 is 15 amino acids. The V and J ends lost 3 bases and 6 bases, in that order; junction bases with no gene match: 1. Study-level findings and limits: Roughly 1.2 clones differed between technical replicates, versus approximately 16 and 19 over time. Clone count variance between roughly 2-week samples rose with total template count.

During the collection period, no donor immune events like infections were recorded. In regard to this clone: The antigen is not known.

The data were produced by immunoSEQ multiplex PCR, yet TCRdb's version contains in-frame clones alone and is incomplete. The sample contains about 85,000 clones, approximately 91% of which appear only once. The V and J genes are TRBV19 and TRBJ2-2; 13 bases are shared with TRBD2. The receptor was isolated from a person between 18 and 75 years old in good health. The sample consisted of blood. Written as DNA, the CDR3 is TGTGCCAGTAGTATTGGGACTAGCGGGGCCGGGGAGCTGTTTTTT. Translated, it gives CASSIGTSGAGELFF.